The clone carrying this T cell receptor beta chain showed up just a few times. No antigen is known for it. A read error may account for a junction end that differs from germline. The record originates from a study of regulatory T cells in long-lasting Graves disease. Study-level points and caveats: Thyroid tissue was not sampled; only peripheral blood was.

This CDR3 region has 19 residues. Germline V gives CDR1 LGHNT, CDR2 FRNRAP. HTBI primers from iRepertoire and Arm-PCR of CDR3 regions yielded the TCR beta libraries. TCRdb re-derived calls from the multiplex PCR reads in MiXCR, one entry per CDR3 protein. The sample consists of roughly 320,000 distinct CDR3 sequences, over 15% of them appearing once. Specified time point: newly diagnosed GD, antithyroid drugs for less than 3 months. From PBMCs, RNA was extracted and then used to make the TCR library. Each of the patients was recruited from an endocrinology department situated in Xi'an, China. Each patient gave roughly 9.2 milliliters of EDTA-anticoagulated peripheral blood. These data are also associated with another study on T cells in Graves' hyperthyroidism and ophthalmopathy. That source notes: Lactation, pregnancy, other autoimmune disease or uncontrolled infection led to exclusion of patients.

The sequenced sample was peripheral blood mononuclear cells (PBMCs), obtained at new diagnosis, from a patient treated with antithyroid drugs. The clonotype originates from a man aged 35-49 years with Graves disease. The chain joins TRBV12-5 to TRBJ2-1; 8 nucleotides match TRBD1. The CDR3 DNA is TGTGCTAGTGGTTTGGTACAAGGGACAGGACGTAGCTCCTACGATGAGCAGTTCTTC. Translation gives CASGLVQGTGRSSYDEQFF.